The 30 T cell receptor beta chains in this list originate from one sample, sequenced in a study of T cell clusters in autoimmune cytopenias. One tube held mixed TRB-A and TRB-B primer pools for touch-down PCR. TCRdb reprocessed the multiplex PCR reads; each CDR3 protein has one entry and no DNA is given. The sample table sets out 2,200 or so distinct CDR3 sequences. Tens of thousands of genome equivalents of blood DNA were amplified for TRB. Sequences were obtained from peripheral blood. These receptors originate from a human donor with an autoimmune cytopenia or autoimmune hepatitis (not recorded which).

Measured by frequency, this clonotype is medium-sized. The chain is built from TRBV6-2 or TRBV6-3 and TRBJ2-1. This CDR3 comprises 13 residues. Germline V CDR1 and CDR2: MNHEY, SVGEGT. The CDR3 loop reads CASSSVRSNEQFF.

The rearrangement links TRBV20-1 to TRBJ1-6. The CDR3 runs to 13 residues. CDR1 and CDR2 (germline): DFQATT, SNEGSKA (reference sequence). The chain's CDR3 is CSAAEAPFSPLHF.

The J gene is TRBJ1-5, the V gene TRBV12-3 or TRBV12-4. The CDR3 has 13 amino acids. CDR3 protein: CASRVKRDQPQHF.

By frequency, this clonotype registers medium-sized. The rearrangement links TRBV5-5 to TRBJ1-2. Germline CDR1 and CDR2: SGHKS and YYEKEE (reference sequence). The CDR3 has 14 amino acids. The chain's CDR3 is CASSPTGPPYGYTF.

In terms of frequency, this clonotype is medium-sized (0.01 to 0.1%). J is TRBJ2-7 and V is TRBV30; TCRdb selects TRBD2, and the lack of DNA leaves this call unchecked. This CDR3 comprises 12 residues. Germline V gene sequence: CDR1 GTSNPN, CDR2 SVGIG (reference sequence). CDR3 in amino acids: CAWSVRRTEQYF.

The chain couples TRBV18 to TRBJ1-2; as DNA is missing, the TRBD1 call by TCRdb cannot be tested. The CDR3 has 15 residues. In germline, CDR1 is KGHSH, CDR2 LQKENI. The chain's CDR3 is CASSPRGQGDYGYTF.

Considering frequency, this clonotype is medium-sized. This sequence joins TRBV15 and TRBJ2-7; no DNA is available, so the TRBD1 call from TCRdb remains unchecked. This CDR3 is built from 15 residues. Germline V gene sequence: CDR1 LNHNV, CDR2 YYDKDF (reference sequence). The CDR3 loop is CATSHLGGATYEQYF. The full variable domain, completed using reference TRBV15 and TRBJ2-7, is DAMVIQNPRYQVTQFGKPVTLSCSQTLNHNVMYWYQQKSSQAPKLLFHYYDKDFNNEADTPDNFQSRRPNTSFCFLDIRSPGLGDTAMYLCATSHLGGATYEQYFGPGTRLTVT.

This chain connects TRBV2 to TRBJ2-1. Germline V gene lookup returns CDR1 SNHLY and CDR2 FYNNEI. This CDR3 region has 15 residues. CDR3 sequence reads: CASSVAASSYNEQFF.

This chain connects TRBV20-1 to TRBJ2-3; TCRdb outputs TRBD2, but without DNA this stays unchecked. CDR1 DFQATT and CDR2 SNEGSKA come from the germline V gene (reference sequence). CDR3 length: 16 residues. The chain's CDR3 is CSAREGGYRFTDTQYF.

The chain couples TRBV10-1 to TRBJ2-7; lacking DNA, the TRBD1 call made by TCRdb goes unchecked. CDR1 is WNHNN, CDR2 SYGVQD, per germline (reference sequence). The CDR3 totals 15 residues. The CDR3 loop is CASSEPGWPSYEQYF.

This clonotype shows up as medium-sized by frequency. The chain employs TRBV5-1 and TRBJ2-7; no DNA is available, so the TRBD2 call from TCRdb remains unchecked. This CDR3 comprises 17 residues. Per the germline V gene, CDR1 is SGHRS and CDR2 is YFSETQ. This CDR3 reads CASSLTVPGLAAHEQYF.

V gene TRBV30 combines with J gene TRBJ1-2; TCRdb's D call, TRBD1, is unchecked because there is no DNA. This CDR3 spans 15 amino acids. Germline V gene lookup returns CDR1 GTSNPN and CDR2 SVGIG (reference sequence). Here the CDR3 reads CAWSVPKQGIYGYTF.

This clonotype counts as medium-sized by frequency. This chain joins TRBV15 and TRBJ1-2; lacking DNA, the TRBD1 call made by TCRdb goes unchecked. The germline gives CDR1 LNHNV, CDR2 YYDKDF (reference sequence). CDR3 length: 14 residues. This CDR3 reads CATSRDRRTRGYTF. Full variable domain (remainder filled in from reference TRBV15 and TRBJ1-2): DAMVIQNPRYQVTQFGKPVTLSCSQTLNHNVMYWYQQKSSQAPKLLFHYYDKDFNNEADTPDNFQSRRPNTSFCFLDIRSPGLGDTAMYLCATSRDRRTRGYTFGSGTRLTVV.

V gene TRBV11-2 combines with J gene TRBJ1-1; the D call of TRBD1 rests on TCRdb alone, since no DNA is present to check it. Germline V CDR1 and CDR2: SGHAT, FQNNGV. The CDR3 totals 17 residues. The CDR3 here is CASSLTPGQGWNTEAFF.

This clonotype counts as medium-sized by frequency. This sequence joins TRBV6-1 and TRBJ2-3. From germline, CDR1 is MNHNS and CDR2 SASEGT. The CDR3 length is 13 residues. This CDR3 reads CASSAGSTDTQYF.

The V and J genes are TRBV18 and TRBJ2-5; the TCRdb D gene call, TRBD1, has no DNA to confirm it. Germline lookup yields CDR1 KGHSH and CDR2 LQKENI. CDR3 length: 14 amino acids. The CDR3 spells CASSVGAGFETQYF.

The chain employs TRBV21-1 and TRBJ1-1; the D call of TRBD1 rests on TCRdb alone, since no DNA is present to check it. TRBV21-1 is listed as a pseudogene. The CDR3 covers 15 residues. The CDR3 region is CASSAPTGGGTEAFF.

The chain combines TRBV19 with TRBJ2-5. This CDR3 has 13 residues. Germline V gene data show CDR1 as LNHDA and CDR2 as SQIVND (reference sequence). The CDR3 spells CASSIGFRETQYF.

This clonotype shows up as medium-sized by frequency. The CDR3 reads CATSGATSGGLYNEQFF. This chain links TRBV24-1 with TRBJ2-1; TCRdb picks TRBD2, but there is no DNA to check that call. CDR1 and CDR2 from the germline V gene are KGHDR and SFDVKD. This CDR3 comprises 17 residues.

This clonotype is called medium-sized based on its frequency. The chain employs TRBV14 and TRBJ2-7; TCRdb's D call, TRBD2, is unchecked because there is no DNA. From germline, CDR1 is SGHDN and CDR2 FVKESK. The CDR3 is made up of 15 amino acids. CDR3 loop: CASSRTSGSASEQYF. The full variable domain, in which reference TRBV14 and TRBJ2-7 provide the parts outside the CDR3, is EAGVTQFPSHSVIEKGQTVTLRCDPISGHDNLYWYRRVMGKEIKFLLHFVKESKQDESGMPNNRFLAERTGGTYSTLKVQPAELEDSGVYFCASSRTSGSASEQYFGPGTRLTVT.

According to its frequency, this clonotype is medium-sized (0.01 to 0.1%). The gene calls are TRBV19 and TRBJ2-3; as DNA is missing, the TRBD1 call by TCRdb cannot be tested. Germline V CDR1 and CDR2: LNHDA, SQIVND (reference sequence). The CDR3 consists of 15 residues. CDR3 loop: CASSISGMSTDTQYF.

The V call is TRBV25-1, the J call TRBJ2-7; the D call of TRBD2 rests on TCRdb alone, since no DNA is present to check it. The CDR3 extends over 16 amino acids. Germline CDR1 is MGHDK and CDR2 is SYGVNS. This chain's CDR3 is CASSEFGSSGSYEQYF.

CDR3 protein: CASPLPSLAYGYTF. This rearrangement joins TRBV7-2 to TRBJ1-2. Germline values: CDR1 SGHTA, CDR2 FQGNSA. CDR3 size: 14 residues.

J is TRBJ1-5 and V is TRBV20-1. This CDR3 is 13 amino acids long. Germline V gene data show CDR1 as DFQATT and CDR2 as SNEGSKA (reference sequence). CDR3 sequence reads: CSARRRINQPQHF.

The chain recombines TRBV20-1 with TRBJ2-5; TCRdb's assignment of TRBD2 cannot be checked, as there is no DNA. The CDR3 contains 16 residues. From germline, CDR1 is DFQATT and CDR2 SNEGSKA (reference sequence). CDR3 region: CSARDPSGSAGETQYF.

This clonotype counts as medium-sized by frequency. The rearrangement uses TRBV6-2 or TRBV6-3 and TRBJ1-2. This CDR3 contains 15 residues. CDR1 is MNHEY, CDR2 SVGEGT, per germline. CDR3 sequence reads: CASSYSPTRNYGYTF.

The chain uses TRBV18 and TRBJ2-7; the TRBD2 assignment by TCRdb is unverifiable without DNA. The germline gives CDR1 KGHSH, CDR2 LQKENI. The CDR3 runs to 14 residues. This chain's CDR3 is CASSLNSGDYEQYF. Based on the CDR3 plus reference TRBV18 and TRBJ2-7, the full variable domain is NAGVMQNPRHLVRRRGQEARLRCSPMKGHSHVYWYRQLPEEGLKFMVYLQKENIIDESGMPKERFSAEFPKEGPSILRIQQVVRGDSAAYFCASSLNSGDYEQYFGPGTRLTVT.

The chain is built from TRBV11-3 and TRBJ2-2; TCRdb picks TRBD1, but there is no DNA to check that call. The CDR3 contains 18 residues. Per germline, CDR1 SGHNT and CDR2 YENEEA. The CDR3 protein is CASSLSLWDRVGTGELFF.

The rearrangement joins TRBV6-2 or TRBV6-3 to TRBJ2-3. There are 13 residues in the CDR3. In germline, CDR1 is MNHEY, CDR2 SVGEGT. CDR3 protein: CASSFRSTDTQYF.

This chain uses TRBV12-3 or TRBV12-4 with TRBJ2-1; TCRdb's D call of TRBD1 is untestable without DNA. This CDR3 has 14 residues. The CDR3 loop reads CASTPIGGYNEQFF.